This TCR beta chain was captured in a study of T cells in tuberculosis. Notes on the study in general: Active tuberculosis TCR-alpha repertoires lay closer to GMM-specific TCRs than IGRA-negative controls, suggesting clonal expansion.

Trimming took 5 bases from V and 2 from J; bases not matched to a gene: 9. Germline V CDR1 and CDR2: SGHVS, FNYEAQ. The CDR3 totals 15 residues. The repertoire was sequenced with immunoSEQ multiplex PCR; TCRdb's copy has only in-frame clones and lacks some. This sample carries 37,000 or so clones, 85% to 95% of them seen once, and the ten largest clones take 9% to 13%. Details on this clone: What it binds is not known.

Sequencing was carried out using PBMCs. The sequence derives from a donor aged 5 to 30 with latent tuberculosis or without tuberculosis infection. Some clones in this sample may be carry-over from other donors' samples. V gene TRBV7-6 combines with J gene TRBJ2-7; TRBD1 agrees at 7 bases. The CDR3 loop is CASSPTPGQTYEQYF. CDR3 coding DNA: TGTGCCAGCAGCCCAACCCCGGGACAGACCTACGAGCAGTACTTC.